This T cell receptor beta chain was recovered during a study of OX40 agonist ivuxolimab in advanced cancers. Method: immunoSEQ multiplex PCR; TCRdb's copy keeps in-frame clones and lacks some. Of about 53,000 clones listed, over 75% were seen once; the top ten hold 11%. This CDR3 is built from 16 residues. With V trimmed by 0 bases and J by 2 bases, 3 bases remained unmatched. Germline V gene lookup returns CDR1 SGHRS and CDR2 YFSETQ. V is TRBV5-1 and J is TRBJ2-3; 10 positions match TRBD1. This specimen was CD4+ or CD8+ T cells sorted from blood, taken in a trial of the OX40 agonist ivuxolimab. This receptor was obtained from an adult with an advanced solid tumor such as melanoma, head and neck, liver or kidney cancer. The DNA for the CDR3 is TGCGCCAGCAGCTTGGAGGGACAGGGGTCCACAGATACGCAGTATTTT. This codes for CASSLEGQGSTDTQYF.